These T cell receptor beta chains were read from a single sample in a study of T cell changes during pregnancy in multiple sclerosis. Clones were sequenced by immunoSEQ multiplex PCR, and TCRdb holds only the in-frame ones, with some missing. The sample yields about 100,000 clones, about nine tenths seen once. The specimen comprised peripheral blood, sampled after pregnancy. Receptor source: a female donor with multiple sclerosis, enrolled in a pregnancy study. The CDR3 runs from the conserved cysteine through the conserved F or W. The D gene is left open where the match is weak. Only part of the rows carry a size: once, few, many, or a class if the clone is expanded.

j_gene,v_gene,abundance,d_gene,CDR3aa,CDR3nt
TRBJ1-6,TRBV11-2,-,-,CASSLGPRRNSPLHF,TGTGCCAGCAGCTTAGGGCCGAGGAGAAATTCACCCCTCCACTTT
TRBJ2-1,TRBV2,-,TRBD2,CASRVAGVGDEQFF,TGTGCCAGCAGGGTAGCGGGAGTAGGGGATGAGCAGTTCTTC
TRBJ1-2,TRBV4-2,-,TRBD1,CASSQDRGDRGNYGYTF,TGTGCCAGCAGCCAAGATAGGGGGGACAGGGGTAACTATGGCTACACCTTC
TRBJ2-7,TRBV9,-,TRBD2,CASSVGWEGLYEQYF,TGTGCCAGCAGCGTAGGGTGGGAGGGCCTGTACGAGCAGTACTTC
TRBJ1-2,TRBV18,-,TRBD1,CASSPQGQGYGYTF,TGTGCCAGCTCACCACAGGGACAGGGCTATGGCTACACCTTC
TRBJ2-2,TRBV5-4,-,-,CASSRGQANTGELFF,TGTGCCAGCAGCCGCGGACAAGCGAACACCGGGGAGCTGTTTTTT
TRBJ2-2,TRBV28,-,-,CASSLSSGLLGTGELFF,TGTGCCAGCAGTTTATCCTCGGGACTCCTGGGAACCGGGGAGCTGTTTTTT
TRBJ2-1,TRBV6-5,-,-,CASSYLLAQGSEQFF,TGTGCCAGCAGTTATTTATTAGCCCAAGGGAGTGAGCAGTTCTTC
TRBJ2-1,TRBV7-6,-,TRBD1,CASSPTGQGRNEQFF,TGTGCCAGCAGTCCTACGGGACAGGGTCGCAATGAGCAGTTCTTC
TRBJ1-3,TRBV2,-,-,CASRDSYSGNTIYF,TGTGCCAGCAGGGACAGTTACTCTGGAAACACCATATATTTT
TRBJ1-6,TRBV27,-,-,CASSERAPSNSPLHF,TGTGCCAGCAGTGAACGCGCGCCTTCGAATTCACCCCTCCACTTT
TRBJ2-5,TRBV6-1,-,TRBD1,CASYRDSQETQYF,TGTGCCAGCTACCGGGACAGCCAAGAGACCCAGTACTTC
TRBJ2-2,TRBV6-1,-,-,CASSPVGTGELFF,TGTGCCAGCAGTCCGGTCGGGACCGGGGAGCTGTTTTTT
TRBJ2-7,TRBV6-1,-,-,CASSEQGFNYEQYF,TGTGCCAGCAGTGAACAGGGATTTAACTACGAGCAGTACTTC
TRBJ2-7,TRBV10-2,-,TRBD1,CASSEQGTGSEQYF,TGCGCCAGCAGTGAGCAAGGGACAGGGAGCGAGCAGTACTTC
TRBJ1-1,TRBV11-3,-,-,CASSRGQNTEAFF,TGTGCCAGCAGCCGGGGACAGAACACTGAAGCTTTCTTT
TRBJ2-3,TRBV5-1,-,TRBD1,CASSGTGGPPDTQYF,TGCGCCAGCAGCGGAACAGGGGGCCCCCCAGATACGCAGTATTTT
TRBJ1-5,TRBV12-5,-,TRBD1,CASGLVLKEQGALGQPQHF,TGTGCTAGTGGTTTGGTACTGAAGGAACAGGGGGCGCTCGGTCAGCCCCAGCATTTT
TRBJ2-7,TRBV5-6,-,TRBD2,CASSRLAGAYEQYF,TGTGCCAGCAGCCGACTAGCGGGAGCCTACGAGCAGTACTTC
TRBJ2-1,TRBV4-2,-,TRBD1,CASSHEEDRGYNEQFF,TGTGCCAGCAGCCACGAAGAGGACAGGGGCTACAATGAGCAGTTCTTC
TRBJ2-7,TRBV7-6,-,TRBD1,CASSLGGFRDRGNEQYF,TGTGCCAGCAGCTTAGGAGGGTTCCGAGACAGGGGGAACGAGCAGTACTTC
TRBJ1-2,TRBV19,once,-,CASKGGGRQERYGYTF,TGTGCCAGTAAGGGCGGGGGTAGACAGGAGCGCTATGGCTACACCTTC
TRBJ1-5,TRBV28,-,-,CASSLEGRGSYQPQHF,TGTGCCAGCAGTTTAGAAGGCAGGGGTTCTTATCAGCCCCAGCATTTT
TRBJ1-2,TRBV10-3,-,-,CAIHTEGDYGYTF,TGTGCCATCCACACGGAAGGGGACTATGGCTACACCTTC
TRBJ2-3,TRBV7-3,once,-,CASSSTQQLAGGADTQYF,TGTGCCAGCAGCTCCACACAGCAACTAGCCGGAGGTGCAGATACGCAGTATTTT
TRBJ2-2,TRBV6-6,few,TRBD2,CASSYSGGDSAGELFF,TGTGCCAGCAGTTACAGCGGGGGTGATTCTGCCGGGGAGCTGTTTTTT
TRBJ1-5,TRBV14,few,-,CASSHPRGGNRNQPQHF,TGTGCCAGCAGCCATCCCCGGGGGGGTAATCGGAATCAGCCCCAGCATTTT
TRBJ2-7,TRBV5-1,-,TRBD1,CASSLDGQGILEQYF,TGCGCCAGCAGCTTGGACGGACAGGGAATCCTCGAGCAGTACTTC
TRBJ1-2,TRBV7-2,-,-,CASSPYQGYGYTF,TGTGCCAGCAGCCCGTATCAGGGCTATGGCTACACCTTC
TRBJ2-6,TRBV9,once,TRBD1,CAARDRSSGANVLTF,TGTGCCGCTCGGGACAGATCCTCTGGGGCCAACGTCCTGACTTTC
TRBJ2-4,TRBV27,-,TRBD1,CASSPTGAGNIQYF,TGTGCCAGCAGTCCGACAGGGGCGGGCAACATTCAGTACTTC
TRBJ2-7,TRBV5-1,-,-,CASSLAGGRVSTSSYEQYF,TGCGCCAGCAGCTTGGCCGGGGGGCGCGTCAGTACTAGCTCCTACGAGCAGTACTTC
TRBJ2-3,TRBV4-1,-,TRBD2,CASSQDWAGLAATDTQYF,TGCGCCAGCAGCCAAGATTGGGCTGGACTAGCGGCCACAGATACGCAGTATTTT
TRBJ1-1,TRBV19,-,TRBD1,CASSILDRGPEVIF,TGTGCCAGTAGTATTTTGGACAGGGGGCCGGAGGTGATCTTT
TRBJ2-1,TRBV27,once,-,CASSLLAYNEQFF,TGTGCCAGCAGTTTACTGGCTTACAATGAGCAGTTCTTC
TRBJ1-1,TRBV6-1,-,-,CASSDRLGGTEAFF,TGTGCCAGCAGTGATAGGCTTGGCGGAACTGAAGCTTTCTTT
TRBJ2-7,TRBV29-1,-,TRBD1,CSVVGTGDDEQYF,TGCAGCGTTGTTGGGACAGGGGACGACGAGCAGTACTTC
TRBJ1-1,TRBV15,few,-,CATSIRGAGDTEAFF,TGTGCCACCAGCATCCGTGGGGCAGGGGACACTGAAGCTTTCTTT
TRBJ1-1,TRBV5-1,-,-,CASSTTMNTEAFF,TGCGCCAGCAGCACTACAATGAACACTGAAGCTTTCTTT
TRBJ2-5,TRBV28,-,TRBD1,CASSIKQGANHGTQYF,TGTGCCAGCAGTATCAAACAGGGGGCTAATCACGGGACCCAGTACTTC
TRBJ1-4,TRBV4-1,-,TRBD1,CASSQETGANEKLFF,TGCGCCAGCAGCCAGGAGACAGGGGCTAATGAAAAACTGTTTTTT
TRBJ1-2,TRBV7-2,-,-,CASAGGSSPGYTF,TGTGCCAGCGCCGGGGGGAGCAGCCCTGGCTACACCTTC
TRBJ2-1,TRBV18,few,-,CASSTTGHEQFF,TGTGCCAGCTCAACCACAGGGCATGAGCAGTTCTTC
TRBJ1-1,TRBV28,-,-,CASSLNTQGRNTEAFF,TGTGCCAGCAGTTTGAATACTCAGGGGCGGAACACTGAAGCTTTCTTT
TRBJ1-2,TRBV28,-,-,CASSSSVYGYTF,TGTGCCAGCAGTTCCTCAGTCTATGGCTACACCTTC
TRBJ1-1,TRBV2,once,-,CASRAGDTEAFF,TGTGCCAGCCGGGCAGGGGACACTGAAGCTTTCTTT
TRBJ2-7,TRBV10-3,-,TRBD1,CAISEKSGQGSIYEQYF,TGTGCCATCAGTGAAAAATCGGGACAGGGGAGTATCTACGAGCAGTACTTC
TRBJ2-2,TRBV18,-,TRBD1,CASSPRQGAHGELFF,TGTGCCAGCTCACCACGTCAGGGGGCTCACGGGGAGCTGTTTTTT
TRBJ2-2,TRBV4-3,-,TRBD1,CASSQDPQGATGELFF,TGCGCCAGCAGCCAAGATCCCCAGGGGGCAACCGGGGAGCTGTTTTTT
TRBJ1-1,TRBV20-1,once,TRBD1,CSAGTDKAFF,TGCAGTGCCGGGACAGACAAAGCTTTCTTT
TRBJ1-6,TRBV7-2,-,-,CASSLSLDSPLHF,TGTGCCAGCAGCTTGAGTTTAGATTCACCCCTCCACTTT
TRBJ1-6,TRBV7-2,-,TRBD1,CASSEDRGSPLHF,TGTGCCAGCAGCGAAGACAGGGGTTCACCCCTCCACTTT
TRBJ1-2,TRBV6-5,-,-,CASKFGANYGYTF,TGTGCCAGTAAATTCGGAGCTAACTATGGCTACACCTTC
TRBJ1-1,TRBV6-5,-,-,CASRTSTRDTEAFF,TGTGCCAGCAGGACGTCCACTAGGGACACTGAAGCTTTCTTT
TRBJ1-2,TRBV7-2,-,TRBD1,CASSLDLGQSYGYTF,TGTGCCAGCAGCTTAGACCTGGGACAGTCCTATGGCTACACCTTC